This T cell receptor beta chain was recorded in a study of T cell responses to AZD1222 COVID-19 vaccine. The study, taken as a whole, reports: After two AZD1222 doses, spike-specific TCR breadth and depth rose versus day 0. Females outnumbered males among donors, who were mostly white British; clonal diversity was possibly underestimated. Regions 160-218 and 743-854 dominated among vaccine-associated CD4 TCRs spanning spike.

Produced via immunoSEQ multiplex PCR; TCRdb's table is partial and in-frame only. The sample includes about 140,000 clones, roughly 91% seen only once; the top ten take approximately 6.9%. The junction had 17 bases not matched to a gene; V was cut back by 9 bases and J by 8 bases. The germline V gene has CDR1 LNHDA and CDR2 SQIVND (reference sequence). This CDR3 spans 16 amino acids. A note on this clone: The antigen is unknown.

This sequence originates from an adult who received the AZD1222 COVID-19 vaccine. The source was peripheral blood, collected 28 days after the second AZD1222 dose. The V call is TRBV19, the J call TRBJ1-4, with TRBD1 matching over 8 bases. In DNA, the CDR3 is TGTGCCAGCGCCCGACAGGGGATTTCACCAGGGGAAAAACTGTTTTTT. Translated, it gives CASARQGISPGEKLFF.